This T cell receptor beta chain was recovered during a study of cytomegalovirus exposure and HLA in healthy donors. On this clone itself: The target antigen is unknown.

Study results and caveats: That first-cohort TCR clusters tended to co-occur in the roughly 130 validation repertoires was found in a later analysis. The classifier reportedly diagnosed cytomegalovirus status with high specificity and sensitivity. There were about 160 TCR beta chains listed as cytomegalovirus-associated.

Sequencing used immunoSEQ multiplex PCR; TCRdb keeps in-frame clones, though not all of them. The sample has over 150,000 clones, roughly 85% seen once. The CDR3 is made up of 14 amino acids. J was trimmed by 6 bases and V by 4 bases; bases with no gene match: 5. Germline-derived CDR1 and CDR2 are MNHEY and SVGAGI. The source of this sequence is a man aged 18 to 30 in good health and CMV-seropositive. The specimen was PBMCs. The chain links TRBV6-5 to TRBJ1-5; 8 bases align to TRBD1. The CDR3 sequence is CASSSQGARQPQHF. In DNA form, the CDR3 reads TGTGCCAGCAGTTCTCAGGGGGCGCGTCAGCCCCAGCATTTT.